This T cell receptor (beta chain) derives from a study of regulatory T cells in long-lasting Graves disease. Broader study findings: Accuracy may have suffered from the small sample size.

CDR3 regions were amplified by Arm-PCR using iRepertoire HTBI primers to build TCR beta libraries. One entry per CDR3 protein results from TCRdb running MiXCR on the multiplex PCR reads. The table records about 470,000 distinct CDR3 sequences, roughly 21% of them present only once. As for time point: persistent/refractory GD, antithyroid drugs over 5 years with positive TRAb. PBMCs provided the RNA from which the TCR library was made. As regards this clonotype: Its cognate antigen is unknown. A junction end diverges from the germline sequence, so it may reflect a read error.

The sequencing used peripheral blood mononuclear cells (PBMCs), collected when the disease was refractory, from a patient treated with antithyroid drugs. The receptor was isolated from a female donor with Graves disease.

The CDR3 coding sequence is TGTGCCGGCAGTGAAGGAGGGGGCGTGGAGCAGCCCCAGCATTTT. This gives the protein CAGSEGGGVEQPQHF. The V and J genes are TRBV6-1 and TRBJ1-5; 7 nucleotides align to TRBD1. The V gene's germline CDR1 is MNHNS and CDR2 SASEGT. The CDR3 runs 15 residues.